Each of the 18 T cell receptor beta chains below was sequenced from the same sample in a study of T cells after yellow fever vaccination. TCRdb passed the 5' RACE reads through MiXCR, listing each CDR3 protein once. The sample shows 300,000 to 350,000 distinct CDR3 sequences, around 4.5% of them seen only once. Material: PBMCs, obtained 15 days after the yellow fever booster vaccination. The source of these receptors is a man between 18 and 29 years old who received the YFV17D yellow fever vaccine.

This clonotype was observed many times. This rearrangement joins TRBV2 to TRBJ2-4; TRBD1 matches 8 bases. Germline V gene sequence: CDR1 SNHLY, CDR2 FYNNEI. The CDR3 runs to 14 residues. Losses at the gene ends were 6 bases for V and 9 bases for J; bases not matched to a gene: 10. CDR3 DNA: TGTGCCAGCAGGGCGGACAGGGTTATCGCCATTCAGTACTTC. Translating it yields CASRADRVIAIQYF.

In this sample, this clonotype turned up a few times. This chain connects TRBV7-7 to TRBJ2-7, with 10 bases aligning to TRBD1. The CDR3 totals 16 residues. Germline V gene lookup returns CDR1 SSHAT and CDR2 FNYEAQ (reference sequence). The V gene end was trimmed by 6 bases and the J gene end by 2 bases; junction bases not matched to a gene: 10. This CDR3 is CASSRRPGTGAYEQYF. Here the CDR3 DNA reads TGTGCCAGCAGTCGGAGGCCCGGGACAGGGGCCTACGAGCAGTACTTC.

The chain employs TRBV7-3 and TRBJ1-6; D uncertain. From germline, CDR1 is SGHTA and CDR2 FQGTGA. V was cut by 2 bases and J by 5 bases, with 16 bases left in between. This CDR3 region has 17 residues. The CDR3 DNA reads TGTGCCAGCAGCTTAGGCCCTGGGGAGGCCGATAATTCACCCCTCCACTTT. Its protein is CASSLGPGEADNSPLHF.

The V and J genes are TRBV7-2 and TRBJ2-4; D perhaps matches TRBD2 (7 bases). CDR3 length: 18 residues. The V and J ends lost 4 bases and 0 bases respectively, with 19 bases between them. CDR1 is SGHTA, CDR2 FQGNSA, per germline. The CDR3 protein is CASSYWGGRPIAKNIQYF. DNA of the CDR3: TGTGCCAGCAGCTATTGGGGGGGCCGACCCATAGCCAAAAACATTCAGTACTTC.

This clonotype was seen a few times. The rearrangement joins TRBV12-3 or TRBV12-4 to TRBJ2-1, with 9 bases that match TRBD2. J was trimmed by 7 bases and V by 7 bases; bases with no gene match: 5. This CDR3 is built from 13 residues. Here the CDR3 reads CASKAGGGNEQFF. CDR3 nucleotides: TGTGCCAGCAAAGCGGGGGGTGGAAATGAGCAGTTCTTC.

This clonotype was seen a handful of times. The chain links TRBV7-2 to TRBJ2-6; possibly TRBD1 for D (6 bases). The ends were cut back, 4 bases at V and 0 bases at J, with 7 bases in the middle. This CDR3 spans 15 amino acids. CDR1 and CDR2 from the germline V gene are SGHTA and FQGNSA. CDR3 sequence (DNA): TGTGCCAGCAGCTACAGGGACTCTGGGGCCAACGTCCTGACTTTC. This codes for CASSYRDSGANVLTF.

Many counts were recorded for this clonotype. V usage is TRBV9 and J usage is TRBJ2-1; D may be TRBD2 (6 bases). Germline V gene data show CDR1 as SGDLS and CDR2 as YYNGEE. This CDR3 is built from 15 residues. Trimming pared 4 bases from V and 3 bases from J, leaving 14 bases between. The CDR3 region has the DNA TGTGCCAGCAGCCTCTATGGCGGGGTCTACAATGAGCAGTTCTTC. Its protein product is CASSLYGGVYNEQFF.

In this sample, this clonotype turned up many times. This chain uses TRBV12-3 or TRBV12-4 with TRBJ1-4; unclear D gene. V gave up 6 bases and J gave up 4 bases, with 9 bases separating them. This CDR3 has 13 residues. The CDR3 is CASSPRLNEKLFF. The CDR3 DNA is TGTGCCAGCAGCCCCCGGCTTAATGAAAAACTGTTTTTT.

This clonotype was observed at least ten times. V and J are TRBV7-9 and TRBJ1-6; D gene unclear. The germline V and J ends were trimmed by 5 bases and 15 bases, with 17 bases remaining between them. CDR3 length: 13 amino acids. The V gene's germline CDR1 is SEHNR and CDR2 FQNEAQ (reference sequence). The CDR3 sequence is CASSPPDKFFLHF. The CDR3 DNA follows: TGTGCCAGCAGCCCTCCCGACAAATTTTTCCTCCACTTT.

V usage is TRBV7-9 and J usage is TRBJ2-7, with a possible D match to TRBD1 (5 bases). The CDR3 spans 12 residues. Germline V lookup: CDR1 SEHNR, CDR2 FQNEAQ (reference sequence). The germline V and J ends were trimmed by 1 base and 12 bases, with 13 bases remaining between them. The CDR3 spells CASSLEDSRRYF. CDR3 coding DNA: TGTGCCAGCAGCTTAGAAGACAGCCGGAGGTACTTC.

A note on this clonotype: A much larger clone sits a single nucleotide away, making a read error possible. The chain joins TRBV6-2 or TRBV6-3 to TRBJ1-5; D possibly corresponds to TRBD1 (5 bases). The V and J ends lost 4 bases and 1 base respectively, with 5 bases between them. Germline assignment: CDR1 MNHEY and CDR2 SVGEGT. This CDR3 is 13 amino acids long. The CDR3 region is CASSWGSNQPQHF. The CDR3 DNA is TGTGCCAGCAGTTGGGGCAGCAATCAGCCCCAGCATTTT.

This clonotype turned up a few times. The chain recombines TRBV7-2 with TRBJ1-5, with no clear D. This CDR3 comprises 13 residues. The V and J ends lost 5 bases and 4 bases respectively, with 9 bases between them. Looked up from germline, CDR1 is SGHTA and CDR2 is FQGNSA. This CDR3 reads CASSRPGNQPQHF. CDR3 coding DNA: TGTGCCAGCAGCCGCCCTGGGAATCAGCCCCAGCATTTT.

There are many counts of this clonotype. The gene calls are TRBV7-9 and TRBJ1-1; a weak D match, TRBD1 (6 bases). Germline CDR1 is SEHNR and CDR2 is FQNEAQ (reference sequence). The length of the CDR3 is 13 residues. Trimming removed 7 bases from V and 3 bases from J, with 12 bases in between. CDR3 in DNA: TGTGCCAGCAAATCCGCAGGGGACACTGAAGCTTTCTTT. Its protein product is CASKSAGDTEAFF.

The sample holds many counts of this clonotype. The chain links TRBV10-3 to TRBJ1-5; D remains ambiguous. Germline CDR1 is ENHRY and CDR2 is SYGVKD. There are 14 residues in the CDR3. V lost 0 bases to trimming and J lost 7 bases, with 10 bases between them. The CDR3 reads CAISESAGRQPQHF. CDR3 DNA sequence: TGTGCCATCAGTGAGTCGGCAGGTCGGCAGCCCCAGCATTTT.

This clonotype has only a few counts. The chain couples TRBV10-3 to TRBJ2-1, with TRBD1 matching 9 bases. The junction had 9 bases not matched to a gene; V was cut back by 8 bases and J by 4 bases. CDR3 length: 15 amino acids. CDR1 and CDR2 from the germline V gene are ENHRY and SYGVKD. The CDR3, as DNA: TGTGCCATCCGTTCGCCGGGACAGGGTTACAATGAGCAGTTCTTC. Translating gives CAIRSPGQGYNEQFF.

V and J are TRBV10-3 and TRBJ1-1; possible D gene TRBD1, 6 bases. The CDR3 contains 14 residues. Germline-derived CDR1 and CDR2 are ENHRY and SYGVKD. V gave up 3 bases and J gave up 2 bases, with 10 bases separating them. The CDR3 loop is CAISDGTFNTEAFF. CDR3 in DNA: TGTGCCATCAGTGACGGGACATTCAACACTGAAGCTTTCTTT.

This clonotype was counted a few times. The chain employs TRBV7-2 and TRBJ2-2, with TRBD2 identical over 8 bases. The CDR3 extends over 15 amino acids. Unmatched junction bases numbered 7, after V lost 5 bases and J lost 5 bases. Per the germline V gene, CDR1 is SGHTA and CDR2 is FQGNSA. CDR3 protein: CASSQNPGGTGELFF. DNA for the CDR3: TGTGCCAGCAGCCAAAACCCGGGGGGGACCGGGGAGCTGTTTTTT.

The table lists this clonotype with many counts. The chain recombines TRBV20-1 with TRBJ1-5; 8 bases fit TRBD1. This CDR3 has 15 amino acids. The trim removed 3 bases at V and 2 bases at J, leaving 6 bases unmatched. Germline values: CDR1 DFQATT, CDR2 SNEGSKA (reference sequence). CDR3 nucleotide sequence: TGCAGTGCTAGCCTGACAGGGGATGGCAATCAGCCCCAGCATTTT. Its translation: CSASLTGDGNQPQHF.